This T cell receptor beta chain was recovered during a study of blood T cell repertoires in COVID-19. At the level of the study: Sources were T cells, B-cell-depleted T cells, or PBMCs; the material itself was cDNA or gDNA.

V gave up 1 base and J gave up 7 bases, with 17 bases separating them. The CDR3 has 15 amino acids. CDR1 is SGHRS and CDR2 is YFSETQ in the germline V gene. Participant age was roughly 18 to 89 years, and participants resided in about two dozen US areas. Participant reports of clinical history set cohort assignment. The table came from immunoSEQ multiplex PCR; TCRdb's copy has only in-frame clones and leaves some out. The sample includes 300,000 to 400,000 clones, around 86% of them seen just once. The receptor was derived from a man in his 60s who had recovered from COVID-19. Specimen: PBMCs or T cells enriched from blood (not recorded which). The rearrangement links TRBV5-1 to TRBJ1-2; D possibly corresponds to TRBD1 (6 bases). The CDR3 sequence: CASSLSPGGAGGYTF. In DNA form, the CDR3 reads TGCGCCAGCAGCTTGTCCCCGGGGGGCGCGGGTGGCTACACCTTC.